The present T cell receptor (beta chain) was sequenced within a study of a mutant IDH1 vaccine in newly diagnosed glioma. Study information: Vaccination followed radiotherapy alone by 4-6 weeks, or accompanied temozolomide cycles. Study observations and caveats: Pseudoprogression apparently lacked any relation to changes in top peripheral T cell clonotypes.

Germline CDR1 MNHEY, CDR2 SVGAGI. V was trimmed by 6 bases and J by 4 bases, leaving 6 bases between them. The CDR3 sequence is 11 residues long. Time point specified: week 35, safety follow-up. Vaccination comprised doses that each held 300 ug of mutant IDH1 20-mer peptide, plus topical imiquimod. New WHO grade 3 or 4 astrocytomas that were IDH1-mutant and ATRX-lost occurred in the donors. As for this clone: The antigen is not known.

Assay used: immunoSEQ multiplex PCR; TCRdb lists only in-frame clones, some missing. Of approximately 62,000 clones in the sample, under 90% are singletons; the top ten hold about 4.2%. This clonotype originated in a man aged 25-40 years with glioma. The sample here was PBMCs, taken from a glioma patient whose treatment included an IDH1 peptide vaccine. V usage is TRBV6-5 and J usage is TRBJ1-2; D may be TRBD1 (5 bases). The CDR3 is CASSQGYGYTF. The CDR3 nucleotides are TGTGCCAGCAGCCAGGGCTATGGCTACACCTTC.